These T cell receptor beta chains were read from a single sample in a study of CD8 T cells in Susac syndrome. TCRdb re-derived calls from the immunoSEQ multiplex PCR reads in MiXCR, one entry per CDR3 protein. The sample records 110,000 or so distinct CDR3 sequences, 85% to 95% being singletons. Sequenced input: CD4+ T cells from PBMCs. These receptors were obtained from a human donor with multiple sclerosis. Each CDR3 is given with its conserved first and last residue. The order of the fields is V gene, D gene, clone size, J gene, CDR3 protein, CDR3 DNA. The D gene is left open where the match is weak. Size is stated for part of the rows, as once, few or many counts, or as a class when the clone is expanded.

TRBV20-1	NA	NA	TRBJ1-4	CSASARGEKLFF	TGCAGTGCTAGCGCCAGAGGCGAAAAACTGTTTTTT
TRBV4-2	NA	NA	TRBJ1-3	CASSQGSGVSGNTIYF	TGTGCCAGCAGCCAAGGGTCAGGAGTCTCTGGAAACACCATATATTTT
TRBV7-9	NA	NA	TRBJ1-2	CASSLGAGNYGYTF	TGTGCCAGCAGCTTAGGTGCCGGGAACTATGGCTACACCTTC
TRBV6-5	TRBD2	NA	TRBJ2-7	CASSSAGGSLYEQYF	TGTGCCAGCAGTTCCGCGGGGGGCAGTCTCTACGAGCAGTACTTC
TRBV10-2	NA	once	TRBJ1-5	CASSETTTSNQPQHF	TGCGCCAGCAGTGAGACGACAACTAGCAATCAGCCCCAGCATTTT
TRBV5-4	NA	few	TRBJ2-3	CASSLAPASTDTQYF	TGTGCCAGCAGCTTGGCTCCAGCTAGCACAGATACGCAGTATTTT
TRBV7-2	NA	NA	TRBJ1-2	CASSLIGRDYGYTF	TGTGCCAGCAGCTTAATAGGACGGGACTATGGCTACACCTTC
TRBV7-2	NA	NA	TRBJ1-1	CASSYPPGMVAFF	TGTGCCAGCAGCTACCCTCCAGGGATGGTAGCTTTCTTT
TRBV28	TRBD1	NA	TRBJ2-7	CASSFAGQGRKSGYEQYF	TGTGCCAGCAGTTTCGCGGGACAGGGGCGCAAGAGCGGATACGAGCAGTACTTC
TRBV4-3	NA	NA	TRBJ2-1	CASSQGQPGGGEQFF	TGCGCCAGCAGCCAAGGGCAGCCCGGTGGCGGTGAGCAGTTCTTC
TRBV7-2	NA	NA	TRBJ2-5	CASSLGRVEETQYF	TGCGCCAGCAGCTTGGGTCGGGTCGAAGAGACCCAGTACTTC
TRBV7-9	NA	NA	TRBJ2-5	CASSLSGEETQYF	TGTGCCAGCAGCTTAAGTGGGGAGGAGACCCAGTACTTC
TRBV30	NA	NA	TRBJ1-2	CAWSVNRNYGYTF	TGTGCCTGGAGTGTGAATCGGAACTATGGCTACACCTTC
TRBV11-3	TRBD1	NA	TRBJ1-1	CASSLDSWTGRTEAFF	TGTGCCAGCAGCTTAGATTCTTGGACAGGGCGGACTGAAGCTTTCTTT
TRBV2	NA	NA	TRBJ1-6	CASRSAEGGSPLHF	TGTGCCAGCAGGTCCGCCGAGGGAGGGTCACCCCTCCACTTT
TRBV7-9	NA	NA	TRBJ2-1	CASSYISYNEQFF	TGTGCCAGCAGCTACATCTCCTACAATGAGCAGTTCTTC
TRBV20-1	NA	NA	TRBJ2-3	CSAGPPGAVDTQYF	TGCAGTGCTGGGCCCCCCGGGGCCGTAGATACGCAGTATTTT
TRBV4-1	TRBD1	NA	TRBJ1-1	CASSQEQGDTEAFF	TGCGCCAGCAGCCAAGAGCAGGGGGACACTGAAGCTTTCTTT
TRBV20-1	NA	NA	TRBJ2-3	CSAAGGTDTQYF	TGCAGTGCCGCGGGTGGCACAGATACGCAGTATTTT
TRBV6-5	NA	NA	TRBJ1-3	CASSDRSSGNTIYF	TGTGCCAGCAGTGACCGTTCCTCTGGAAACACCATATATTTT
TRBV6-4	NA	NA	TRBJ1-5	CASSNGQGDQPQHF	TGTGCCAGCAGCAACGGGCAGGGAGATCAGCCCCAGCATTTT
TRBV19	NA	NA	TRBJ2-3	CASSIGGALPTDTQYF	TGTGCCAGTAGTATTGGGGGGGCCCTTCCTACAGATACGCAGTATTTT
TRBV28	NA	NA	TRBJ1-5	CASRPGNSNQPQHF	TGTGCCAGCAGGCCAGGGAATAGCAATCAGCCCCAGCATTTT
TRBV20-1	NA	NA	TRBJ2-7	CSAPRLVEQYF	TGCAGTGCCCCCCGGTTGGTTGAGCAGTACTTC
TRBV5-4	NA	NA	TRBJ1-3	CASKGDGNTIYF	TGTGCCAGTAAGGGGGACGGAAACACCATATATTTT
TRBV14	TRBD1	NA	TRBJ2-5	CASSQGLTGVWETQYF	TGTGCCAGCAGCCAAGGTCTCACAGGGGTTTGGGAGACCCAGTACTTC
TRBV29-1	TRBD1	NA	TRBJ2-1	CSTRTGGRYNEQFF	TGCAGCACCCGTACAGGGGGCAGGTACAATGAGCAGTTCTTC
TRBV2	NA	NA	TRBJ1-1	CASSGGRVEAFF	TGTGCCAGCAGTGGGGGCAGGGTTGAAGCTTTCTTT
TRBV7-2	NA	NA	TRBJ1-1	CASSLALTEAFF	TGTGCCAGCAGCTTAGCGCTGACAGAAGCTTTCTTT
TRBV4-3	NA	NA	TRBJ2-3	CASSQNPGPSTDTQYF	TGCGCCAGCAGCCAAAACCCGGGACCCAGCACAGATACGCAGTATTTT
TRBV24-1	NA	NA	TRBJ2-3	CATSDLREADTQYF	TGTGCCACCAGTGATTTGAGGGAGGCAGATACGCAGTATTTT
TRBV9	NA	NA	TRBJ2-1	CASSVGGTQDEQFF	TGTGCCAGCAGCGTAGGAGGGACCCAGGATGAGCAGTTCTTC
TRBV18	TRBD1	NA	TRBJ2-4	CASSPGTGSLNIQYF	TGTGCCAGCTCACCGGGGACAGGTTCTCTAAACATTCAGTACTTC
TRBV28	NA	once	TRBJ1-1	CASSYGPYTEAFF	TGTGCCAGCAGTTACGGGCCTTACACTGAAGCTTTCTTT
TRBV5-1	NA	NA	TRBJ2-1	CATSTQSSYNEQFF	TGCGCCACTTCGACCCAGAGCTCCTACAATGAGCAGTTCTTC
TRBV29-1	NA	once	TRBJ1-4	CSVQQWGPNEKLFF	TGCAGCGTTCAACAATGGGGCCCTAATGAAAAACTGTTTTTT
TRBV6-2/TRBV6-3	NA	NA	TRBJ1-1	CASSYSRDTEAFF	TGTGCCAGCAGTTACTCTCGGGATACAGAAGCTTTCTTT
TRBV29-1	NA	NA	TRBJ1-1	CSVDGWRAFF	TGCAGCGTTGACGGATGGAGGGCTTTCTTT
TRBV7-9	TRBD1	NA	TRBJ1-4	CASSPTGGDEKLFF	TGTGCCAGCAGCCCGACAGGGGGTGACGAAAAACTGTTTTTT
TRBV6-2/TRBV6-3	TRBD1	NA	TRBJ1-6	CASSSGQGATNSPLHF	TGTGCCAGCAGTTCCGGACAGGGGGCGACTAATTCACCCCTCCACTTT
TRBV24-1	NA	NA	TRBJ2-5	CATSVGDSRSETQYF	TGTGCCACCAGTGTCGGGGACTCCAGAAGCGAGACCCAGTACTTC
TRBV5-1	NA	once	TRBJ2-7	CASSNLGGNYEQYF	TGCGCCAGCAGCAACCTCGGAGGAAACTACGAGCAGTACTTC